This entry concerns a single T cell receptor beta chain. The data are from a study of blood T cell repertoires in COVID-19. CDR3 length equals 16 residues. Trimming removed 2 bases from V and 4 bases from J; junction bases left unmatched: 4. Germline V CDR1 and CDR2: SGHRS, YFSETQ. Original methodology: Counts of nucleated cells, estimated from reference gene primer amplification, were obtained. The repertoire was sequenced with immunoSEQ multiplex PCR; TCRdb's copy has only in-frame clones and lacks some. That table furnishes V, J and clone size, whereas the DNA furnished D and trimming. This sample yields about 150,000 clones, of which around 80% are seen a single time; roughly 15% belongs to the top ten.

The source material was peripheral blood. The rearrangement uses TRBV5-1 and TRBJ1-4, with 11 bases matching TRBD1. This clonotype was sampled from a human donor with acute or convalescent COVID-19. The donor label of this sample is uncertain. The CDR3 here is CASSFGQGALNEKLFF. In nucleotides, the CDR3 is TGCGCCAGCAGCTTCGGACAGGGGGCTCTTAATGAAAAACTGTTTTTT.